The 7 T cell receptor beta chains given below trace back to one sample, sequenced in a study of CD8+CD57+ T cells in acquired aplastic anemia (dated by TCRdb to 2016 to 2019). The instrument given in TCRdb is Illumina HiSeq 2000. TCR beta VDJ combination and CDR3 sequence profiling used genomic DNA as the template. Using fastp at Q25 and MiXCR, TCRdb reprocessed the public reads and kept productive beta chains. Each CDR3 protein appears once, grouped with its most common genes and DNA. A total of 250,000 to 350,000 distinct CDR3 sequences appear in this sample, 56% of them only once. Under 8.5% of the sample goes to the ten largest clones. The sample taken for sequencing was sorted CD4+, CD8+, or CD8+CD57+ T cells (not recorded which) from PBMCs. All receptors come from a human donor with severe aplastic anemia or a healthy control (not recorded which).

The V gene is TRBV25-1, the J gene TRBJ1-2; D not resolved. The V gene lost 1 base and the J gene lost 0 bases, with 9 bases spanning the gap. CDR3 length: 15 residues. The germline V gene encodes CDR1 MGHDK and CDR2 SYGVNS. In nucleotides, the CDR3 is TGTGCCAGCAGTGAATGGCCAGGACCTAACTATGGCTACACCTTC. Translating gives CASSEWPGPNYGYTF.

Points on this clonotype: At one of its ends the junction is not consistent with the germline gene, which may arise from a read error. The CDR3 DNA reads as TGTGCCAGCAGCGGGACCAATTTAGGCGGTCAACGATCATTT. It encodes CASSGTNLGGQRSF. V and J are TRBV5-6 and TRBJ1-1; D perhaps matches TRBD1 (5 bases). Germline assignment: CDR1 SGHDT and CDR2 YYEEEE. This CDR3 is built from 14 residues.

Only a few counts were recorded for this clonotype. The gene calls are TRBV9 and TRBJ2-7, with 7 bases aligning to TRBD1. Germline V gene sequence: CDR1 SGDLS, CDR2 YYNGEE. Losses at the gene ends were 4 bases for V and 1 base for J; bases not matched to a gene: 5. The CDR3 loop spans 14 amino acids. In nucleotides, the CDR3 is TGTGCCAGCAGCCCGGTGGACAGGTCCTACGAGCAGTACTTC. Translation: CASSPVDRSYEQYF. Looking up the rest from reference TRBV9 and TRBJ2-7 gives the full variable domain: DSGVTQTPKHLITATGQRVTLRCSPRSGDLSVYWYQQSLDQGLQFLIQYYNGEERAKGNILERFSAQQFPDLHSELNLSSLELGDSALYFCASSPVDRSYEQYFGPGTRLTVT.

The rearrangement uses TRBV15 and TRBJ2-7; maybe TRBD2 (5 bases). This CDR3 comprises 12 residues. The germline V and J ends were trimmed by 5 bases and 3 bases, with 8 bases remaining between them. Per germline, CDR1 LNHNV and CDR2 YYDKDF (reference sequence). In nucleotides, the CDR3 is TGTGCCACCAGCGTCGGGAACTACGAGCAGTACTTC. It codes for CATSVGNYEQYF.

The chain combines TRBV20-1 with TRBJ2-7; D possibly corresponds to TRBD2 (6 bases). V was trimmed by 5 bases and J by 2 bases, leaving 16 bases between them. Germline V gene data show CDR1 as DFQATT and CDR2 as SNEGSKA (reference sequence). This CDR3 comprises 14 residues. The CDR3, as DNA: TGCAGTGCTCGCGGGGTAGCGTCCCCCTACGAGCAGTACTTC. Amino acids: CSARGVASPYEQYF.

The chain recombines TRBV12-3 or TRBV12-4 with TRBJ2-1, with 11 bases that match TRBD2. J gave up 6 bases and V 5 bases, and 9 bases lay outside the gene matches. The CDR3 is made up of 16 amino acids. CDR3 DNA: TGTGCCAGCAGTCGTTCTTTAGCGGGAGGGCCCAATGAGCAGTTCTTC. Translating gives CASSRSLAGGPNEQFF.

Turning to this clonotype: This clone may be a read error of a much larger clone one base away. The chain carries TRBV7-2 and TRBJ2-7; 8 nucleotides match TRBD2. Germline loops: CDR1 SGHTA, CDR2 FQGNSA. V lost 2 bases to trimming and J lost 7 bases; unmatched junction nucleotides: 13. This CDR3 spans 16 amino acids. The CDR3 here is CASSLRFGGAFNEQYF. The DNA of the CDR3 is TGTGCCAGCAGCTTAAGGTTCGGGGGGGCGTTCAATGAGCAGTACTTC.